This note documents a single T cell receptor (beta chain) sequence. The CDR3 consists of 14 residues. Trimming removed 4 bases from V and 7 bases from J; junction bases left unmatched: 5. The germline CDR1 and CDR2 sequences are LGHNA and YNFKEQ. These data originate in a study of T-cell reconstitution after alpha-beta-depleted transplantation in children. Construction of the TCRbeta library involved unique molecular identifiers. MiXCR, applied by TCRdb to the PCR reads, yields one record per CDR3 protein. The sample carries about 610,000 distinct CDR3 sequences, 10% to 13% recorded once. The chain carries TRBV4-2 and TRBJ2-3, with 10 nucleotides matching TRBD1. Sequencing was performed on PBMCs from the stem cell graft donor, taken from the stem cell graft. This TCR was recovered from a human donor who donated a stem cell graft to a child with acute myeloid leukemia. CDR3 nucleotides: TGTGCCAGCAGCCCCGGGACAGGGGTTAATACGCAGTATTTT. As protein: CASSPGTGVNTQYF.